In its sample, the clone carrying this TCR beta chain was seen many times. Its target is not known. The length of the CDR3 is 11 residues. The V gene's germline CDR1 is SGHTA and CDR2 FQGNSA. Trimming left V 1 base short and J 10 bases short, with 4 bases between. Arm-PCR of CDR3 regions with iRepertoire HTBI primers generated TCR beta libraries. TCRdb re-called the multiplex PCR reads with MiXCR, one entry per CDR3 protein. The sample has 400,000 to 500,000 distinct CDR3 sequences; approximately 21% are singletons. The entry originates in a study of regulatory T cells in long-lasting Graves disease. As to time point: persistent/refractory GD, antithyroid drugs over 5 years with positive TRAb. PBMC RNA served as the TCR library source. Regarding the study as a whole: TRBV28, TRBJ1-2 and TRBJ2-5 emerged as the favored segments in persistent disease.

The starting material was peripheral blood mononuclear cells (PBMCs), obtained when the disease was refractory, from a patient treated with antithyroid drugs. This sequence originates from a female donor with Graves disease. The chain is built from TRBV7-2 and TRBJ2-2; no clear D gene. The CDR3 region is CASSLVSELFF. CDR3 sequence (DNA): TGTGCCAGCAGCTTAGTTTCGGAGCTGTTTTTT.